This T cell receptor beta chain appears in the sequencing data of a study of shared clonotypes between healthy human individuals. TCRdb's table, derived via immunoSEQ multiplex PCR, lists solely in-frame clones and lacks some. The table includes 700,000 or so clones, 72% detected once. In the case of this clone: Its matching antigen is unknown.

Trimming took off 7 bases at V and 4 bases at J, with 14 bases between the two ends. The CDR3 covers 13 residues. Germline CDR1 reads MNHNY; CDR2 reads SVGAGI (reference sequence). General study points: Rarefaction gave evidence that sorted-subset sequencing remained incomplete despite large depth. Among non-shared clonotypes, generation probabilities were lower than among those shared by all four donors.

Both subsets, CD45RA+ naive and CD45RA-negative memory, were split from the CD4+ cells. The specimen was memory CD4+ T cells sorted from blood. The subset is: CD45RA-negative fraction. This sequence originates from a woman aged 30 to 39 in good health. This chain links TRBV6-6 with TRBJ2-7; D is perhaps TRBD1 or TRBD2 (7 bases each). The CDR3 is CASNRQGGYEQYF. CDR3 nucleotides: TGTGCCAGCAACCGACAGGGAGGGTACGAGCAGTACTTC.